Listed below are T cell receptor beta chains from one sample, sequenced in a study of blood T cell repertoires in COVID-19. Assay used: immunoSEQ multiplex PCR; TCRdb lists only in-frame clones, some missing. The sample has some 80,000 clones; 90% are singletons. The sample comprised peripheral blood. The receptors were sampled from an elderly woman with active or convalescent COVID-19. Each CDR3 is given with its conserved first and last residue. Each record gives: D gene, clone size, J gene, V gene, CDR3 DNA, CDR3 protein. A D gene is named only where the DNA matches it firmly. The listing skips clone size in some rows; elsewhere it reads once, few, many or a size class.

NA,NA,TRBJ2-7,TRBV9,TGTGCCAGCAGCGTAGGATCGAGCTCCTACGAGCAGTACTTC,CASSVGSSSYEQYF
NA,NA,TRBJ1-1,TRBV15,TGTGCCACCAGCCGGGTTTTCCTGAACACTGAAGCTTTCTTT,CATSRVFLNTEAFF
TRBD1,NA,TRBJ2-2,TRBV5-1,TGCGCCAGCAGCTTGAGGGCCGGGACAGGGGGCACCGGGGAGCTGTTTTTT,CASSLRAGTGGTGELFF
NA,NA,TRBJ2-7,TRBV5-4,TGTGCCAGCAGCTTGGCCGTGGGGGGTCCCGAGCAGTACTTC,CASSLAVGGPEQYF
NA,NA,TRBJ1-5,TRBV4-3,TGCGCCAGCAGCCAAGGGGGGAGGGGCGATCAGCCCCAGCATTTT,CASSQGGRGDQPQHF
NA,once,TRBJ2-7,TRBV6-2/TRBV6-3,TGTGCCAGCAGTTACATGAGGGGGTCTTACTTC,CASSYMRGSYF
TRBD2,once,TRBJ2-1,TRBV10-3,TGTGCCATCAAAGGGGTAGCGGGGGCCTACAATGAGCAGTTCTTC,CAIKGVAGAYNEQFF
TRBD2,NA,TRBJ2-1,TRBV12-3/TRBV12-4,TGTGCCAGCAGTCCGCCGGGACTAGGGCAGTTCTTC,CASSPPGLGQFF
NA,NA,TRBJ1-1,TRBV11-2,TGTGCCAGCAGCTTAGTTTTACCGGGAGGAGGCACTGAAGCTTTCTTT,CASSLVLPGGGTEAFF
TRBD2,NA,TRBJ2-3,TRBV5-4,TGTGCCAGCAGCGCTGGCGGTAGGCTAGCGGGGGATACGCAGTATTTT,CASSAGGRLAGDTQYF